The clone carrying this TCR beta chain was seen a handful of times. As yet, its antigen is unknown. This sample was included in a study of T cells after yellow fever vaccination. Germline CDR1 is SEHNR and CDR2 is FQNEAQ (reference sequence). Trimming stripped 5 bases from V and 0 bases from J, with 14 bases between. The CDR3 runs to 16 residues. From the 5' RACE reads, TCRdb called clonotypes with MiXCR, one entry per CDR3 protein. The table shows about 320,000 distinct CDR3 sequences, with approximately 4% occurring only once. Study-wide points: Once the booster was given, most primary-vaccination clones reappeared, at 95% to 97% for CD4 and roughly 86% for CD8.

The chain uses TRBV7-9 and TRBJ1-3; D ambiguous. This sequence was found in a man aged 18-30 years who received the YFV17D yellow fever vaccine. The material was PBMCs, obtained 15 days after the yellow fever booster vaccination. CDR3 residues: CASSPGDRISGNTIYF. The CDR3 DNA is TGTGCCAGCAGCCCGGGCGACCGCATCTCTGGAAACACCATATATTTT. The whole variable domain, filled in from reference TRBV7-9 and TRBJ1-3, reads DTGVSQNPRHKITKRGQNVTFRCDPISEHNRLYWYRQTLGQGPEFLTYFQNEAQLEKSRLLSDRFSAERPKGSFSTLEIQRTEQGDSAMYLCASSPGDRISGNTIYFGEGSWLTVV.